Each of the 8 T cell receptor beta chains below was sequenced from the same sample in a study of cytomegalovirus exposure and HLA in healthy donors. Primers included in the PCR were 60 Vbeta and 13 Jbeta primers. Clones were sequenced by immunoSEQ multiplex PCR, and TCRdb holds only the in-frame ones, with some missing. Counted here are about 160,000 clones, 82% occurring once; the ten biggest clones make up approximately 1%. Source material: PBMCs. The receptor set was obtained from a girl aged 2-10 years in good health and CMV-seropositive.

J is TRBJ2-1 and V is TRBV28; D possibly corresponds to TRBD2 (5 bases). The germline gives CDR1 MDHEN, CDR2 SYDVKM. CDR3 length: 14 residues. Trimming pared 5 bases from V and 7 bases from J, leaving 15 bases between. For the CDR3, the DNA is TGTGCCAGCAGTCCCGGGATCCGAGGGAATGAGCAGTTCTTC. Translating it yields CASSPGIRGNEQFF.

The V gene is TRBV6-1, the J gene TRBJ1-5; no definite D call. The CDR3 is 12 residues long. Trimming cost V 5 bases and J 4 bases, with 6 bases left between them. The germline CDR1 and CDR2 sequences are MNHNS and SASEGT. CDR3 in DNA: TGTGCCAGCAGTTCGGGGAATCAGCCCCAGCATTTT. Protein sequence: CASSSGNQPQHF.

This chain links TRBV2 with TRBJ2-2; TRBD1 matches 8 bases. The germline V gene has CDR1 SNHLY and CDR2 FYNNEI. CDR3 length equals 16 residues. V shed 2 bases and J 0 bases; nucleotides not matched to a gene: 2. CDR3 nucleotides: TGTGCCAGCAGTGAATGGGGACAGGCGAACACCGGGGAGCTGTTTTTT. Encoded protein: CASSEWGQANTGELFF.

The gene calls are TRBV19 and TRBJ1-4; D uncertain. From germline, CDR1 is LNHDA and CDR2 SQIVND (reference sequence). This CDR3 has 13 amino acids. V gave up 3 bases and J gave up 10 bases, with 12 bases separating them. CDR3 nucleotide sequence: TGTGCCAGTAGTATGGGTGCTCAGCGAAAACTGTTTTTT. Its protein product is CASSMGAQRKLFF.

Only a few counts were recorded for this clone. The chain joins TRBV2 to TRBJ1-5, with D perhaps TRBD1 (5 bases). The V end lost 4 bases, the J end lost 0 bases, and 13 bases lay between the germline ends. The CDR3 sequence is 16 residues long. Per the germline V gene, CDR1 is SNHLY and CDR2 is FYNNEI. The CDR3 DNA is TGTGCCAGCAGTGGGCAGGGAAGGGTTAGCAATCAGCCCCAGCATTTT. It is translated as CASSGQGRVSNQPQHF. The full variable domain, with the rest looked up from reference TRBV2 and TRBJ1-5, is EPEVTQTPSHQVTQMGQEVILRCVPISNHLYFYWYRQILGQKVEFLVSFYNNEISEKSEIFDDQFSVERPDGSNFTLKIRSTKLEDSAMYFCASSGQGRVSNQPQHFGDGTRLSIL.

This sequence joins TRBV7-9 and TRBJ2-1; 10 positions match TRBD2. This CDR3 is 15 amino acids long. Trimming cost V 8 bases and J 7 bases; bases outside gene matches: 11. Germline V lookup: CDR1 SEHNR, CDR2 FQNEAQ (reference sequence). This CDR3 is CASGLGLAEGNEQFF. The CDR3 nucleotides are TGTGCCAGCGGCCTAGGACTAGCGGAAGGTAATGAGCAGTTCTTC.

The CDR3 DNA reads as TGTGCCAGCAGCTGGGACTCTCTCACAGATACGCAGTATTTT. Translation: CASSWDSLTDTQYF. V usage is TRBV7-9 and J usage is TRBJ2-3; tentative D call: TRBD2 (6 bases). CDR1 is SEHNR and CDR2 is FQNEAQ in the germline V gene (reference sequence). The length of the CDR3 is 14 residues. Trimming took off 4 bases at V and 2 bases at J, with 10 bases between the two ends.

The chain has TRBV30 and TRBJ2-3; 13 bases align to TRBD2. CDR1 is GTSNPN, CDR2 SVGIG, per germline (reference sequence). The CDR3 runs 14 residues. V lost 6 bases and J lost 2; bases outside the gene matches: 2. The CDR3 protein is CACGLAGVTDTQYF. CDR3 DNA: TGTGCCTGTGGACTAGCGGGAGTCACAGATACGCAGTATTTT.